A selection of T cell receptor beta chains follows, all from one sample in a study of monozygotic twins with inflammatory bowel disease. TCRdb reworked the 5' RACE reads into one entry per CDR3 protein, no DNA. The table gives approximately 160,000 distinct CDR3 sequences; the top ten clones make up under 3.5% of it. The sequencing input was blood. All receptors derive from a human donor with ulcerative colitis or Crohn's disease, or a healthy co-twin of an affected twin (not recorded which). CDR3s include the opening cysteine and the closing phenylalanine or tryptophan.

>TRBV30|TRBJ2-3
CAWSIYITDTQYF
>TRBV7-9|TRBJ1-1
CASSLESSAFF
>TRBV6-5|TRBJ1-5
CASSPSAIRGQPQHF
>TRBV20-1|TRBJ2-1
CSARVFSGRANEQFF
>TRBV3-1|TRBJ1-3
CASSQDTFSGNTIYF
>TRBV24-1|TRBJ2-2
CATSEGGSGKTGELFF
>TRBV18|TRBJ2-6
CASSLVATGSGPGANVLTF
>TRBV20-1|TRBJ2-5
CSARDGRTQETQYF
>TRBV29-1|TRBJ2-7
CSALGQGSYEQYF
>TRBV28|TRBJ2-1
CASSPLVGRVRDEQFF
>TRBV7-2|TRBJ1-5
CASSLKGASNQPQHF
>TRBV5-1|TRBJ1-1
CASSWGGGNFNTEAFF
>TRBV7-9|TRBJ2-7
CASSLAPRLYEQYF
>TRBV13|TRBJ2-3
CASRLIGGDTQYF
>TRBV25-1|TRBJ2-2
CASSPNDRANTGELFF
>TRBV5-4|TRBJ2-3
CASSLDLAGLGYTQYF
>TRBV5-1|TRBJ2-1
CASSSGGGYNEQFF